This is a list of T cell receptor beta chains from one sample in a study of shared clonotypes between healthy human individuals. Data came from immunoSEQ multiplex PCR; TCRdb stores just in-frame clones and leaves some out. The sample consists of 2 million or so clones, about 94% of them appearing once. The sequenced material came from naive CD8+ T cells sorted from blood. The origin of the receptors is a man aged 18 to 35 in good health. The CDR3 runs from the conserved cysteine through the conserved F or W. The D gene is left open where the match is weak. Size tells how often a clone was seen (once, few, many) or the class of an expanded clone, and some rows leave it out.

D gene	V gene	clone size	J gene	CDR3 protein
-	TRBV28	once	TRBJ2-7	CASRVDGDYEQYF
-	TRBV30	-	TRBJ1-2	CAWSVQATNYGYTF
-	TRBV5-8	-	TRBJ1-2	CASSLRAALYGYTF
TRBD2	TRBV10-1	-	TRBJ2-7	CASSESTSRSYEQYF
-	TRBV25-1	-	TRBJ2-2	CASSDWTGTGELFF
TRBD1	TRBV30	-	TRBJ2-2	CAWSGGDRANTGELFF
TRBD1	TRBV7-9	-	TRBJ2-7	CASSPPIGQGSSYEQYF
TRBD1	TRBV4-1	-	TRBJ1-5	CASSQRTGANQPQHF
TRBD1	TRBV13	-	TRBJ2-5	CASSLEVPGGEGTQYF
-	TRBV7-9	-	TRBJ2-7	CASSSRTTPYEQYF
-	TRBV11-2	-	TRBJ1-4	CASSLGGSVEKLFF
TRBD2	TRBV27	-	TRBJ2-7	CASSPTSGRAPSYEQYF
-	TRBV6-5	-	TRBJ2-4	CASSYSSGEDIQYF
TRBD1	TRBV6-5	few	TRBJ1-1	CASSTTGVNTEAFF
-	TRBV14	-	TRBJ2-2	CASSHGGNTGELFF
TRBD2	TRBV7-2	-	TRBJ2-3	CASSFLLASSTDTQYF
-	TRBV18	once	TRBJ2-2	CASSPIDSFTGELFF
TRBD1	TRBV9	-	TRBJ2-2	CASSVGTGNTGELFF
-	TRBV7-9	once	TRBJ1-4	CASSLTDDRNEKLFF
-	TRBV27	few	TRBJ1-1	CASSPLLTVGWTEAFF
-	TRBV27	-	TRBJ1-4	CASSLRGEGLHNEKLFF
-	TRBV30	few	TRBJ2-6	CAWSVGGSGANVLTF
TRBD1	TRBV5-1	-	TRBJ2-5	CASSTGTEYQETQYF